One and the same sample provided the 16 T cell receptor beta chains below, sequenced in a study of CD8 T cells in Susac syndrome (dated by TCRdb to the late 2010s). Library method: the immunoSEQ multiplex PCR assay. RNA was extracted with the RNeasy kit and roughly 0.45 to 1 ug was reverse transcribed using random hexamers. TCRdb reprocessing: public reads trimmed at Q25 with fastp, clones called with MiXCR, in-frame beta chains kept. For every CDR3 protein sequence, its rows merge into one entry that carries the most common genes and DNA. Present in this sample are roughly 330,000 distinct CDR3 sequences, just over 90% of which were seen just once. The ten top clones hold approximately 0.065% of the sample. Material: CD4+ T cells from PBMCs. These receptors came from a human donor with multiple sclerosis.

This chain connects TRBV11-1 to TRBJ2-1; TRBD2 aligns across 7 bases. V shed 1 base and J 9 bases; nucleotides not matched to a gene: 12. The CDR3 contains 16 residues. Germline values: CDR1 SGHAT, CDR2 FQDESV (reference sequence). The CDR3 DNA follows: TGTGCCAGCAGCTTAGGGGGGGGAGTAGCCGCGCGTGAGCAGTTCTTC. Amino acid sequence: CASSLGGGVAAREQFF.

This sequence joins TRBV5-1 and TRBJ2-1; maybe TRBD2 (6 bases). Germline CDR1 and CDR2: SGHRS and YFSETQ. The CDR3 contains 15 residues. The V end was cut by 0 bases, the J end by 7 bases, with 14 bases between. The CDR3 sequence: CASSLDGGGGNEQFF. DNA of the CDR3: TGCGCCAGCAGCTTGGATGGCGGTGGGGGGAATGAGCAGTTCTTC. Supplemented by reference TRBV5-1 and TRBJ2-1, the full variable domain reads KAGVTQTPRYLIKTRGQQVTLSCSPISGHRSVSWYQQTPGQGLQFLFEYFSETQRNKGNFPGRFSGRQFSNSRSEMNVSTLELGDSALYLCASSLDGGGGNEQFFGPGTRLTVL.

This chain connects TRBV6-2 or TRBV6-3 to TRBJ2-1, with D possibly TRBD2 on 6 matching bases. The germline V gene has CDR1 MNHEY and CDR2 SVGEGT. The CDR3 is made up of 16 amino acids. Deletions cut 0 bases from V and 0 bases from J, with 9 bases between. The CDR3 loop reads CASSYSFGSSYNEQFF. CDR3 DNA sequence: TGTGCCAGCAGTTACTCTTTCGGGAGCTCCTACAATGAGCAGTTCTTC.

As for this clonotype: Sequence at one end of the junction differs from germline and may be a read error. CDR3: CASSLAEGNEQFF. CDR3 sequence (DNA): TGTGCTAGCAGCCTCGCCGAGGGCAATGAGCAGTTCTTC. This chain links TRBV7-7 with TRBJ2-1; a possible D gene is TRBD2 (5 bases). Germline V gene sequence: CDR1 SSHAT, CDR2 FNYEAQ (reference sequence). The CDR3 loop spans 13 amino acids.

V gene TRBV6-6 combines with J gene TRBJ2-7; D is unclear. Germline assignment: CDR1 MNHNY and CDR2 SVGAGI (reference sequence). The CDR3 covers 14 residues. Trimming removed 6 bases from V and 5 bases from J, with 17 bases in between. CDR3 sequence (DNA): TGTGCCAGCAGCCCACTATCCTGGCTCAACGAGCAGTACTTC. This gives the protein CASSPLSWLNEQYF.

The chain couples TRBV10-3 to TRBJ2-7; no clear D. The CDR3 totals 11 residues. Trimming took off 8 bases at V and 5 bases at J, with 10 bases between the two ends. Germline V CDR1 and CDR2: ENHRY, SYGVKD. The CDR3 coding sequence is TGTGCCATCTCCGCGATCCACGAGCAGTACTTC. Its translation is CAISAIHEQYF.

This chain joins TRBV29-1 and TRBJ1-1; D might be TRBD1 (5 bases). The ends were cut back, 7 bases at V and 4 bases at J, with 10 bases in the middle. This CDR3 contains 11 residues. Germline V lookup: CDR1 SQVTM, CDR2 ANQGSEA. For the CDR3, the DNA is TGCAGCGCGAGAAGGGGCACTGAAGCTTTCTTT. It translates to CSARRGTEAFF.

J is TRBJ2-7 and V is TRBV25-1; perhaps TRBD2 as D (5 bases). The CDR3 loop spans 17 amino acids. The V gene's germline CDR1 is MGHDK and CDR2 SYGVNS. V was trimmed by 0 bases and J by 2 bases, leaving 17 bases between them. The CDR3 bases are TGTGCCAGCAGTGAATACGGCGGGCACGGGCAGGCCTACGAGCAGTACTTC. Its protein is CASSEYGGHGQAYEQYF.

This clonotype has just a few counts. V gene TRBV30 combines with J gene TRBJ1-1; D is undetermined. Germline V gives CDR1 GTSNPN, CDR2 SVGIG (reference sequence). V lost 2 bases to trimming and J lost 8 bases, with 12 bases between them. This CDR3 has 12 amino acids. CDR3 DNA sequence: TGTGCCTGGAGTCCACGGTGGTTAGAAGCTTTCTTT. Translation gives CAWSPRWLEAFF.

The rearrangement links TRBV7-2 to TRBJ2-5; tentative D call: TRBD2 (8 bases). Germline CDR1 SGHTA, CDR2 FQGNSA. Between the trimmed V and J ends, which lost 3 bases and 5 bases, there was a span of 19 bases. The CDR3 sequence is 16 residues long. Here the CDR3 reads CASSFRGLAGLETQYF. CDR3 sequence (DNA): TGTGCCAGCAGCTTTAGGGGGCTAGCGGGTCTTGAGACCCAGTACTTC.

The chain recombines TRBV7-2 with TRBJ1-6; D gene unclear. V was clipped by 1 base and J by 11 bases, with 12 bases between them. The length of the CDR3 is 14 residues. Germline assignment: CDR1 SGHTA and CDR2 FQGNSA. CDR3: CASSLGGVRTPLHF. The CDR3 DNA reads TGTGCCAGCAGCTTAGGCGGGGTTCGGACACCCCTCCACTTT.

This chain joins TRBV6-2 or TRBV6-3 and TRBJ2-1, with a weak D call TRBD2 (5 bases). The germline V and J ends were trimmed by 5 bases and 0 bases, with 14 bases remaining between them. The CDR3 has 16 residues. Germline V CDR1 and CDR2: MNHEY, SVGEGT. CDR3 nucleotides: TGTGCCAGCAGTCAATTAGCGCGTAGCTCCTACAATGAGCAGTTCTTC. Its translation: CASSQLARSSYNEQFF.

The rearrangement joins TRBV7-9 to TRBJ1-2; D is possibly TRBD1 (5 bases). CDR3 length: 16 amino acids. Looked up from germline, CDR1 is SEHNR and CDR2 is FQNEAQ (reference sequence). Trimming took 5 bases from V and 7 from J, leaving 23 bases between them. The CDR3 nucleotides read TGTGCCAGCAGCGCTCGGGGCAACATAGACCTCGGTGGCTACACCTTC. It translates to CASSARGNIDLGGYTF. Based on the CDR3 plus reference TRBV7-9 and TRBJ1-2, the full variable domain is DTGVSQNPRHKITKRGQNVTFRCDPISEHNRLYWYRQTLGQGPEFLTYFQNEAQLEKSRLLSDRFSAERPKGSFSTLEIQRTEQGDSAMYLCASSARGNIDLGGYTFGSGTRLTVV.

The chain carries TRBV20-1 and TRBJ2-7; 9 bases match TRBD1. The germline V gene encodes CDR1 DFQATT and CDR2 SNEGSKA (reference sequence). After removal of 5 bases from V and 3 bases from J, the junction contained 17 bases not matched to a gene. The CDR3 consists of 17 residues. The CDR3 is CSAGDTPQGAAGYEQYF. The CDR3 DNA is TGCAGTGCTGGGGATACCCCACAGGGGGCTGCCGGCTACGAGCAGTACTTC.

This chain connects TRBV6-2 or TRBV6-3 to TRBJ2-5, with 7 bases matching TRBD1. The CDR3 extends over 17 amino acids. Germline CDR1 MNHEY, CDR2 SVGEGT. The junction had 7 bases not matched to a gene; V was cut back by 0 bases and J by 0 bases. CDR3 sequence reads: CASSYSLDRYNQETQYF. CDR3 sequence (DNA): TGTGCCAGCAGTTACTCCCTGGACAGGTATAACCAAGAGACCCAGTACTTC.

The CDR3 loop reads CASSLAWESNEQFF. Written as DNA, the CDR3 is TGTGCCAGCAGCTTAGCCTGGGAGTCCAATGAGCAGTTCTTC. The genes are TRBV11-3 and TRBJ2-1; D possibly corresponds to TRBD2 (5 bases). The germline V gene encodes CDR1 SGHNT and CDR2 YENEEA. V was trimmed by 1 base and J by 6 bases, leaving 10 bases between them. There are 14 residues in the CDR3. Based on the CDR3 plus reference TRBV11-3 and TRBJ2-1, the full variable domain is EAGVVQSPRYKIIEKKQPVAFWCNPISGHNTLYWYLQNLGQGPELLIRYENEEAVDDSQLPKDRFSAERLKGVDSTLKIQPAELGDSAVYLCASSLAWESNEQFFGPGTRLTVL.